The 27 T cell receptor beta chains listed next were all sequenced from one sample in a study of spatial heterogeneity in lung cancer. Time point in this sample: blood at routine non-recurrence follow-up after resection. Without sorting, whole RNA was sequenced from tumor, nontumor lung or frozen PBMC. MiXCR, applied by TCRdb to the 5' RACE reads, yields one record per CDR3 protein. This sample carries about 52,000 distinct CDR3 sequences, more than 6.5% of them seen once, and the ten largest clones take 35%. This specimen consisted of PBMCs, obtained at follow-up. The source of these receptors is a female donor with early-stage non-small cell lung cancer.

This clonotype occurred many times. The J gene is TRBJ2-7, the V gene TRBV20-1; tentatively, D is TRBD1 or TRBD2 (5 bases each). The ends were cut back, 1 base at V and 3 bases at J, with 16 bases in the middle. This CDR3 is built from 15 residues. Germline CDR1 is DFQATT and CDR2 is SNEGSKA (reference sequence). CDR3 in DNA: TGCAGTGCTAGAGCCCGGGGCCTCGGGGTCTACGAGCAGTACTTC. Its protein is CSARARGLGVYEQYF.

This clonotype has at least ten counts. V gene TRBV12-3 or TRBV12-4 combines with J gene TRBJ1-1; D is possibly TRBD1 (5 bases). Trimming stripped 5 bases from V and 3 bases from J, with 10 bases between. CDR3 length equals 13 residues. The CDR3 here is CASSEGWDTEAFF. The DNA of the CDR3 is TGTGCCAGCAGTGAGGGGTGGGACACTGAAGCTTTCTTT.

The chain links TRBV25-1 to TRBJ2-3; D unclear. CDR3 length: 12 amino acids. V lost 4 bases and J lost 7, with 9 bases in between. From germline, CDR1 is MGHDK and CDR2 SYGVNS. For the CDR3, the DNA is TGTGCCAGCAGTGCCGACACCTATACGCAGTATTTT. It translates to CASSADTYTQYF. Full variable domain (missing parts from reference TRBV25-1 and TRBJ2-3): EADIYQTPRYLVIGTGKKITLECSQTMGHDKMYWYQQDPGMELHLIHYSYGVNSTEKGDLSSESTVSRIRTEHFPLTLESARPSHTSQYLCASSADTYTQYFGPGTRLTVL.

This clonotype was seen a few times. The chain has TRBV7-3 and TRBJ2-5; 9 bases are a match to TRBD1. V lost 3 bases, J lost 5 bases, and 1 base stayed unmatched. CDR1 and CDR2 from the germline V gene are SGHTA and FQGTGA. This CDR3 spans 13 amino acids. The CDR3 DNA reads TGTGCCAGCAGCTTCGACAGGGGGGAGACCCAGTACTTC. Protein sequence: CASSFDRGETQYF.

This clonotype was detected only a few times. The gene calls are TRBV19 and TRBJ2-5; the match to TRBD2 covers 14 bases. V shed 5 bases and J 4 bases; nucleotides not matched to a gene: 12. Germline values: CDR1 LNHDA, CDR2 SQIVND (reference sequence). This CDR3 spans 18 amino acids. CDR3 sequence reads: CASSLGLAGGINRETQYF. The CDR3 DNA reads as TGTGCCAGTAGTCTCGGACTAGCGGGGGGCATCAACAGAGAGACCCAGTACTTC.

This clonotype was seen ten or more times. The chain couples TRBV20-1 to TRBJ1-1; 7 bases fit TRBD1. V lost 5 bases to trimming and J lost 3 bases; unmatched junction nucleotides: 9. Germline CDR1 is DFQATT and CDR2 is SNEGSKA (reference sequence). The CDR3 runs 14 residues. The CDR3 sequence: CSAPKGAGYTEAFF. As DNA, the CDR3 is TGCAGTGCTCCAAAGGGGGCCGGGTACACTGAAGCTTTCTTT.

This clonotype occurred many times. V usage is TRBV3-1 and J usage is TRBJ2-3, with no clear D. CDR1 and CDR2 from the germline V gene are LGHDT and YNNKEL (reference sequence). CDR3 length: 15 residues. V was trimmed by 4 bases and J by 8 bases, leaving 19 bases between them. CDR3 protein: CASSPASRAPATQYF. The CDR3 DNA is TGTGCCAGCAGCCCCGCCTCCCGCGCCCCGGCTACGCAGTATTTT.

This clonotype was seen many times. V usage is TRBV20-1 and J usage is TRBJ1-1; D is possibly TRBD1 (6 bases). The CDR3 loop spans 12 amino acids. Trimming took off 7 bases at V and 7 bases at J, with 16 bases between the two ends. Germline values: CDR1 DFQATT, CDR2 SNEGSKA (reference sequence). CDR3 sequence (DNA): TGCAGTGAATCTCACAGGGAGAGTGAAGCTTTCTTT. Translating gives CSESHRESEAFF.

This clonotype has a count of ten or more. The gene calls are TRBV5-1 and TRBJ1-2; possible D gene TRBD1, 5 bases. V lost 4 bases and J lost 7, with 17 bases in between. The CDR3 is 14 residues long. Germline CDR1 SGHRS, CDR2 YFSETQ. DNA for the CDR3: TGCGCCAGCAGCCCTTCTTCAGGGATGCGTGGCTACACCTTC. Encoded protein: CASSPSSGMRGYTF.

This clonotype came up many times. This rearrangement joins TRBV24-1 to TRBJ2-5; no clear D gene. Per germline, CDR1 KGHDR and CDR2 SFDVKD. Trimming cost V 2 bases and J 4 bases, with 10 bases left between them. The CDR3 has 14 amino acids. In DNA, the CDR3 is TGTGCCACCAGTGATTCGCTCCTGGGAGAGACCCAGTACTTC. It yields the protein CATSDSLLGETQYF.

This clonotype was observed a few times. The V call is TRBV20-1, the J call TRBJ1-1; perhaps TRBD1 as D (5 bases). Germline CDR1 and CDR2: DFQATT and SNEGSKA (reference sequence). The CDR3 runs to 14 residues. V lost 4 bases and J lost 4, with 16 bases in between. The CDR3 here is CSATVHRGTTEAFF. In DNA form, the CDR3 reads TGCAGTGCTACAGTTCACCGGGGGACCACTGAAGCTTTCTTT.

This clonotype has at least ten counts. The chain combines TRBV10-3 with TRBJ2-7; 15 bases agree with TRBD2. The CDR3 is 17 residues long. Germline trimming cut 0 bases from V and 2 bases from J; bases unmatched to any gene: 2. Germline V gives CDR1 ENHRY, CDR2 SYGVKD. This chain's CDR3 is CAISESGTSGGPYEQYF. CDR3 nucleotide sequence: TGTGCCATCAGTGAGTCAGGGACTAGCGGGGGGCCCTACGAGCAGTACTTC.

In its sample, this clonotype was seen many times. The genes are TRBV4-2 and TRBJ1-5; the D is unclear. V lost 4 bases and J lost 5, with 12 bases in between. CDR1 is LGHNA and CDR2 is YNFKEQ in the germline V gene. The CDR3 extends over 14 amino acids. The CDR3 loop is CASSLIIQDQPQHF. The CDR3 DNA is TGTGCCAGCAGCCTCATCATCCAGGATCAGCCCCAGCATTTT.

This clonotype was detected a few times. The rearrangement uses TRBV11-1 and TRBJ1-2; 12 bases fit TRBD1. Germline V lookup: CDR1 SGHAT, CDR2 FQDESV (reference sequence). This CDR3 is 16 amino acids long. Unmatched junction bases numbered 12, after V lost 6 bases and J lost 7 bases. The CDR3 is CASRRTGTGGAGGYTF. The DNA of the CDR3 is TGTGCCAGCAGAAGGACCGGGACAGGGGGCGCCGGTGGCTACACCTTC. Looking up the rest from reference TRBV11-1 and TRBJ1-2 gives the full variable domain: EAEVAQSPRYKITEKSQAVAFWCDPISGHATLYWYRQILGQGPELLVQFQDESVVDDSQLPKDRFSAERLKGVDSTLKIQPAELGDSAMYLCASRRTGTGGAGGYTFGSGTRLTVV.

The chain links TRBV28 to TRBJ1-1, with 11 bases fitting TRBD1. Germline V gene lookup returns CDR1 MDHEN and CDR2 SYDVKM. This CDR3 comprises 15 residues. V was pared by 3 bases and J by 5 bases, with 5 bases of the junction left unmatched. CDR3: CASSLPGQGGTEAFF. DNA of the CDR3: TGTGCCAGCAGTTTGCCGGGACAGGGGGGAACTGAAGCTTTCTTT.

There are many counts of this clonotype. The CDR3 here is CASSTSGGAVEQFF. The CDR3 nucleotides are TGTGCCAGCAGTACTAGCGGGGGGGCCGTGGAGCAGTTCTTC. V is TRBV7-6 and J is TRBJ2-1; 13 nucleotides match TRBD2. The CDR3 covers 14 residues. Germline V gene data show CDR1 as SGHVS and CDR2 as FNYEAQ. V shed 6 bases, J shed 10 bases, and the junction held 6 bases outside the gene matches.

This clonotype was seen at least ten times. This chain joins TRBV20-1 and TRBJ1-2, with D tentatively TRBD1 (6 bases). This CDR3 is built from 12 residues. V was cut by 8 bases and J by 4 bases, with 14 bases left in between. Germline CDR1 and CDR2: DFQATT and SNEGSKA (reference sequence). The CDR3: CSPDRTSYGYTF. The CDR3 bases are TGCAGTCCCGACAGGACCTCCTATGGCTACACCTTC.

The chain uses TRBV4-1 and TRBJ2-7; D not resolved. Trimming removed 8 bases at V and 6 bases at J, with 26 bases between. The CDR3 runs 16 residues. The V gene's germline CDR1 is MGHRA and CDR2 YSYEKL. CDR3 nucleotides: TGCGCCAGCTCCCGACCGCTACCCCCCCTCCCCAGCGAGCAGTACTTC. Its translation: CASSRPLPPLPSEQYF.

This chain connects TRBV7-2 to TRBJ2-5; no definite D call. Trimming stripped 5 bases from V and 6 bases from J, with 7 bases between. Germline CDR1 and CDR2: SGHTA and FQGNSA. This CDR3 has 11 residues. The CDR3 region has the DNA TGTGCCAGCAGCCCGTCTAAGACCCAGTACTTC. As protein: CASSPSKTQYF.

This clonotype has a single count. This sequence may be a read error, since a much larger clone differs from it by one base. The V call is TRBV5-1, the J call TRBJ2-5, with TRBD1 matching over 7 bases. Germline CDR1 SGHRS, CDR2 YFSETQ. J lost 4 bases, V lost 3 bases, and 12 bases had no gene match. The CDR3 consists of 16 residues. CDR3 DNA: TGCGCCAGCAGCTCTACAGGGGCGATCCTACTAGAGACCCAGTACTTC. This translates into CASSSTGAILLETQYF. Combining the CDR3 with reference TRBV5-1 and TRBJ2-5 gives the whole variable domain KAGVTQTPRYLIKTRGQQVTLSCSPISGHRSVSWYQQTPGQGLQFLFEYFSETQRNKGNFPGRFSGRQFSNSRSEMNVSTLELGDSALYLCASSSTGAILLETQYFGPGTRLLVL.

This clonotype was detected ten times or more. This rearrangement joins TRBV12-3 or TRBV12-4 to TRBJ2-7; D is undetermined. The germline V and J ends were trimmed by 3 bases and 4 bases, with 10 bases remaining between them. The CDR3 loop spans 13 amino acids. CDR3: CASSFPAPYEQYF. CDR3 bases: TGTGCCAGCAGTTTCCCAGCCCCTTACGAGCAGTACTTC.

For this clonotype: With a much larger clone just one base away, this may be a read error. This chain joins TRBV12-3 or TRBV12-4 and TRBJ2-2; D is perhaps TRBD1 (6 bases). The CDR3 length is 14 residues. For the CDR3, the DNA is TGTGCCAGCAGTTTCAATACAGGGATCGGGGAGCTGATTTTT. It encodes CASSFNTGIGELIF.

This clonotype occurred many times. The rearrangement links TRBV29-1 to TRBJ1-3, with unresolved D. The germline CDR1 and CDR2 sequences are SQVTM and ANQGSEA. V lost 4 bases and J lost 4, with 14 bases in between. CDR3 length: 14 amino acids. CDR3 coding DNA: TGCAGCGTTGTGGGTCCCCAGGAGGGAAACACCATATATTTT. Translating it yields CSVVGPQEGNTIYF.

This clonotype was seen more than once but under ten times. The V call is TRBV18, the J call TRBJ1-4, with 10 bases that match TRBD1. The CDR3 length is 14 residues. Germline CDR1 is KGHSH and CDR2 is LQKENI. J was trimmed by 8 bases and V by 10 bases; bases with no gene match: 10. The CDR3 is CATHQGQGGEKLFF. The CDR3 DNA reads as TGTGCCACTCACCAAGGACAGGGGGGAGAAAAACTGTTTTTT. Looking up the rest from reference TRBV18 and TRBJ1-4 gives the full variable domain: NAGVMQNPRHLVRRRGQEARLRCSPMKGHSHVYWYRQLPEEGLKFMVYLQKENIIDESGMPKERFSAEFPKEGPSILRIQQVVRGDSAAYFCATHQGQGGEKLFFGSGTQLSVL.

The table lists this clonotype with many counts. V gene TRBV15 combines with J gene TRBJ1-2, with D unclear. V was pared by 0 bases and J by 4 bases, with 3 bases between. Looked up from germline, CDR1 is LNHNV and CDR2 is YYDKDF (reference sequence). The CDR3 totals 12 residues. CDR3 DNA: TGTGCCACCAGCAGAGACTTCTATGGCTACACCTTC. As protein: CATSRDFYGYTF.

This clonotype appeared many times. This rearrangement joins TRBV18 to TRBJ2-5; a weak D match, TRBD1 (6 bases). V was pared by 2 bases and J by 3 bases, with 13 bases between. This CDR3 is 15 amino acids long. CDR1 and CDR2 from the germline V gene are KGHSH and LQKENI. CDR3 nucleotides: TGTGCCAGCTCACCATGGGGTGGACAGAAAGAGACCCAGTACTTC. This codes for CASSPWGGQKETQYF. The full variable domain, its missing parts supplied by reference TRBV18 and TRBJ2-5, is NAGVMQNPRHLVRRRGQEARLRCSPMKGHSHVYWYRQLPEEGLKFMVYLQKENIIDESGMPKERFSAEFPKEGPSILRIQQVVRGDSAAYFCASSPWGGQKETQYFGPGTRLLVL.

The chain joins TRBV5-1 to TRBJ2-3; a possible D gene is TRBD1 (6 bases). CDR3 length equals 13 residues. V lost 4 bases and J lost 5, with 11 bases in between. CDR1 is SGHRS and CDR2 is YFSETQ in the germline V gene. The CDR3 spells CASSLQGGDTQYF. In DNA form, the CDR3 reads TGCGCCAGCAGCCTACAGGGTGGAGATACGCAGTATTTT.